This T cell receptor beta chain was profiled in a study of blood T cell repertoires in COVID-19. Study in general: Nucleic acid was either cDNA or gDNA, and it came from T cells, B-cell-depleted T cells, or PBMCs.

TCRdb's copy holds only in-frame clones and misses some; the assay was immunoSEQ multiplex PCR. The data show over 120,000 clones, with about 79% seen just once and approximately 3% held by the top ten. The J segment lost 2 bases and the V segment lost 3 bases, leaving 6 bases of the junction unmatched. The CDR3 extends over 15 amino acids. CDR1 is MNHEY and CDR2 is SVGAGI in the germline V gene. The sample comprised peripheral blood. The rearrangement joins TRBV6-5 to TRBJ2-7; 8 bases are shared with TRBD1. The source is an elderly woman with acute or convalescent COVID-19. The CDR3 spells CASSYRDRSPYEQYF. DNA for the CDR3: TGTGCCAGCAGTTATCGGGACAGGTCACCCTACGAGCAGTACTTC.